The clone carrying this T cell receptor beta chain was seen once. Its target is unknown. The data derive from a study of CD8+ T cells in alopecia areata. Study-wide background: Patients received oral tofacitinib, 5 to 10 mg twice daily, for moderate-to-severe alopecia areata.

Points from the study as a whole: Patients displayed less clarity in TCR sharing than mice, a finding possibly related to HLA.

RNA was extracted and reverse transcribed into cDNA as the sequencing template. Assay used: immunoSEQ multiplex PCR; TCRdb lists only in-frame clones, some missing. In the table there are about 180,000 clones, 50% to 70% of which are singletons. Sorting of PBMCs yielded the CD4+ and CD8+ T cells. V shed 1 base and J shed 3 bases, with 10 bases lying between them. This CDR3 region has 15 residues. Per the germline V gene, CDR1 is SGHRS and CDR2 is YFSETQ. The source is a human donor with alopecia areata. The rearrangement links TRBV5-1 to TRBJ2-2; D is unclear. Sequences were derived from CD4+ T cells sorted from blood, sampled at week 0. In DNA form, the CDR3 reads TGCGCCAGCAGCTTGCTCCGGGCGGACACCGGGGAGCTGTTTTTT. Translation: CASSLLRADTGELFF.